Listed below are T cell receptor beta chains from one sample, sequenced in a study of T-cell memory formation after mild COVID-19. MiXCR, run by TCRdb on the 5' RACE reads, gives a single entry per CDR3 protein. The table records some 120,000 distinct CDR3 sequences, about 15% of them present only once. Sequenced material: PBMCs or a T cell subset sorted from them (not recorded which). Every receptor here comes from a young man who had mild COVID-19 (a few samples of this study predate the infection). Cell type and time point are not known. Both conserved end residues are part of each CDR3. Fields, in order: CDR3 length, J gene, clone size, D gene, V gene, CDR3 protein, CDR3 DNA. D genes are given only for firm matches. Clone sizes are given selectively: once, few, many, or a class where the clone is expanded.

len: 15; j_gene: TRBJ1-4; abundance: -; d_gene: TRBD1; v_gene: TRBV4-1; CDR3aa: CASSHPGQSNEKLFF; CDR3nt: TGCGCCAGCAGCCACCCGGGACAGAGTAATGAAAAACTGTTTTTT
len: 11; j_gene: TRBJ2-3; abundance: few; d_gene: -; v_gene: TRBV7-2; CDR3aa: CASSPLDTQYF; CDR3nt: TGTGCCAGCAGCCCCTTAGATACGCAGTATTTT
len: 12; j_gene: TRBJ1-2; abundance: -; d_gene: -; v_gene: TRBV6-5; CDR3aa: CASKQGSGGYTF; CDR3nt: TGTGCCAGCAAACAGGGATCCGGTGGCTACACCTTC
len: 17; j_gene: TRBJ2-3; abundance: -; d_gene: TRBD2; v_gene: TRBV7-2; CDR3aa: CASSLVRAGRWSDTQYF; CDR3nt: TGTGCCAGCAGCTTAGTACGAGCCGGGAGGTGGTCAGATACGCAGTATTTT
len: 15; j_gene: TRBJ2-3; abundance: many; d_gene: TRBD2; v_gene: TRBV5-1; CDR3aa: CASRTSGASTDTQYF; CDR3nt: TGCGCCAGCAGAACTAGCGGCGCTAGCACAGATACGCAGTATTTT
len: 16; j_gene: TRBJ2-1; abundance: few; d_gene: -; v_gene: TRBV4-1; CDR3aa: CASSQNAGSSYNEQFF; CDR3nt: TGCGCCAGCAGCCAAAACGCGGGGAGCTCCTACAATGAGCAGTTCTTC
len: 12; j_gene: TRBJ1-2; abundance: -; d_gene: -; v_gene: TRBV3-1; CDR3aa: CASSQEGWGYTF; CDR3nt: TGTGCCAGCAGCCAAGAAGGGTGGGGCTACACCTTC
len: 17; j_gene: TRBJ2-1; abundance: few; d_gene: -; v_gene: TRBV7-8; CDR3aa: CASSLVGGSLSYNEQFF; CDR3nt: TGTGCCAGCAGCTTAGTAGGGGGGAGCCTCTCCTACAATGAGCAGTTCTTC
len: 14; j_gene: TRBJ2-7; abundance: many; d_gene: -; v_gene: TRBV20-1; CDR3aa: CSASIQRATYEQYF; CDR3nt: TGCAGTGCTAGTATCCAGCGGGCTACCTACGAGCAGTACTTC
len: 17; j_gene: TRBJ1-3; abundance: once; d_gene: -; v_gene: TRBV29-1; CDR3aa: CSVKGGRDRGSGNTIYF; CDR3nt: TGCAGCGTTAAAGGGGGGCGGGATAGAGGCTCTGGAAACACCATATATTTT
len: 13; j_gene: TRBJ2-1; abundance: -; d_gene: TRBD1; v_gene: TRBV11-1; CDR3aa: CASSARAGGEQFF; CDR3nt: TGTGCCAGCAGCGCTCGGGCAGGGGGTGAGCAGTTCTTC
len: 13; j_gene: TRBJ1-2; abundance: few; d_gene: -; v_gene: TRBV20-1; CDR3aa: CSAGDPANYGYTF; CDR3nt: TGCAGTGCAGGAGACCCTGCTAACTATGGCTACACCTTC
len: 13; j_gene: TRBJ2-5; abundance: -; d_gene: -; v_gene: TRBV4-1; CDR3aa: CASSKSSPETQYF; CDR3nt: TGCGCCAGCAGCAAGAGCTCGCCAGAGACCCAGTACTTC
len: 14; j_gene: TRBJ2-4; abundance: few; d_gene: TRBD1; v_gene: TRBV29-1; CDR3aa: CSVQPGTGGDIQYF; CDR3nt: TGCAGCGTTCAGCCCGGGACAGGAGGAGACATTCAGTACTTC
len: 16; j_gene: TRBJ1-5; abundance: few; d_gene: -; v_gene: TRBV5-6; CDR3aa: CASSYFSLYSNQPQHF; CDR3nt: TGTGCCAGCAGCTACTTTAGTCTTTATAGCAATCAGCCCCAGCATTTT
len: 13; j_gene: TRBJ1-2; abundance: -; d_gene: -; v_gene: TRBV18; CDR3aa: CASSPEGGYGYTF; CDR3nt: TGTGCCAGCTCACCAGAGGGAGGGTATGGCTACACCTTC
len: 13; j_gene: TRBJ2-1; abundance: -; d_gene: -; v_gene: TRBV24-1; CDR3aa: CATKGGAGDEQFF; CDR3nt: TGTGCCACCAAGGGGGGGGCCGGGGATGAGCAGTTCTTC
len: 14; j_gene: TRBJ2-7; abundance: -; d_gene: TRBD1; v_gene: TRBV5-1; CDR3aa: CASSEGQGYYEQYF; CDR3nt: TGCGCCAGCAGCGAGGGACAGGGATACTACGAGCAGTACTTC
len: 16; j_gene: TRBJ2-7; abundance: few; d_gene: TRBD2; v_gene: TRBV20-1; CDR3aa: CSARDLATSGVYEQYF; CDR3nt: TGCAGTGCTAGAGATCTAGCGACTAGCGGGGTGTACGAGCAGTACTTC
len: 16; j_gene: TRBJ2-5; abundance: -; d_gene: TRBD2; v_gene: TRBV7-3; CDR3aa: CASSLGGLAGTETQYF; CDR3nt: TGTGCCAGCAGCTTGGGGGGACTAGCGGGGACGGAGACCCAGTACTTC
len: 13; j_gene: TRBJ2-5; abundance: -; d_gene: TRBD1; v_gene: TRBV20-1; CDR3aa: CSVGQGAQETQYF; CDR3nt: TGCAGTGTTGGACAGGGGGCACAAGAGACCCAGTACTTC
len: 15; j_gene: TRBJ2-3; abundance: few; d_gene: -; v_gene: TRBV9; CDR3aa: CASSPTTGTVERQYF; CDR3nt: TGTGCCAGCAGCCCTACAACTGGGACGGTCGAGCGGCAGTATTTT
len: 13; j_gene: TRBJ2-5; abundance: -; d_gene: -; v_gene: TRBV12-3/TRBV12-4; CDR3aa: CASSLKGQETQYF; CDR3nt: TGTGCCAGCAGTTTAAAGGGCCAAGAGACCCAGTACTTC
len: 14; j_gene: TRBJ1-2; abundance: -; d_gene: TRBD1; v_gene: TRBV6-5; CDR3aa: CASGPQEGARGYTF; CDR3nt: TGTGCCAGCGGACCCCAAGAGGGGGCACGAGGCTACACCTTC
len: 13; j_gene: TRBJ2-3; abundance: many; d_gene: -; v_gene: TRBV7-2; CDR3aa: CASSFETSDTQYF; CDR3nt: TGTGCCAGCAGCTTTGAAACTAGCGATACGCAGTATTTT
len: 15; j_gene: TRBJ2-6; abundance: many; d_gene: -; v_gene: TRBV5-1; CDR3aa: CASSLGLSGANVLTF; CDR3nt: TGCGCCAGCAGCTTAGGACTCTCTGGGGCCAACGTCCTGACTTTC
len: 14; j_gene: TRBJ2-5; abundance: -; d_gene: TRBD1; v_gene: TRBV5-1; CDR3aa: CASSSGQNQETQYF; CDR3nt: TGCGCCAGCAGCTCGGGACAGAACCAAGAGACCCAGTACTTC
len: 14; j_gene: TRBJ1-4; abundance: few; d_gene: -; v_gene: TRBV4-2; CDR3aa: CASSQETGREKLFF; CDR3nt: TGTGCCAGCAGCCAAGAGACAGGAAGGGAAAAACTGTTTTTT
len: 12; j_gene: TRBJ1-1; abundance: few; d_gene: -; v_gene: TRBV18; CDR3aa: CASSPDSPEAFF; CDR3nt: TGTGCCAGCTCCCCGGACAGCCCTGAAGCTTTCTTT
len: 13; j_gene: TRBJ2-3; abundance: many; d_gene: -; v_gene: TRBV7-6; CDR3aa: CASSLARGGTQYF; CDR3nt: TGTGCCAGCAGCTTAGCGAGAGGGGGTACGCAGTATTTT
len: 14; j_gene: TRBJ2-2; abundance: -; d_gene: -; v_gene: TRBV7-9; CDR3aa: CASSLEVYTGELFF; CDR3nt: TGTGCCAGCAGCTTAGAAGTATACACCGGGGAGCTGTTTTTT
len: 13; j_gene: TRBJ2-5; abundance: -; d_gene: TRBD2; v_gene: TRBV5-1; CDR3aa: CASSSLAGETQYF; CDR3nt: TGCGCCAGCAGCTCGCTAGCGGGAGAGACCCAGTACTTC
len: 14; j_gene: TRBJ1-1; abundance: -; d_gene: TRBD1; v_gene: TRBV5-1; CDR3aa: CASSFTQGGTEAFF; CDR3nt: TGCGCCAGCAGCTTTACACAGGGGGGCACTGAAGCTTTCTTT
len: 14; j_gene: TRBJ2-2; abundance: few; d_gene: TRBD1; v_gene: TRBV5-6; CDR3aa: CASSGDRNTGELFF; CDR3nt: TGTGCCAGCAGTGGGGACAGGAACACCGGGGAGCTGTTTTTT
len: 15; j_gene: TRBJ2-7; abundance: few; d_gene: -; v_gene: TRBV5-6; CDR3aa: CASSSPRGADYEQYF; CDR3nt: TGTGCCAGCAGCTCCCCACGGGGGGCTGACTACGAGCAGTACTTC
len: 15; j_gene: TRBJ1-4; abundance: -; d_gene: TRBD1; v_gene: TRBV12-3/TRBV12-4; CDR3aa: CASSLGQGWNEKLFF; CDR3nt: TGTGCCAGCAGTTTAGGACAGGGGTGGAATGAAAAACTGTTTTTT
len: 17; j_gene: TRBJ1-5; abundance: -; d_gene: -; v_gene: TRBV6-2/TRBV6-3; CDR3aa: CASSWSHGTAYGQPQHF; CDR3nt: TGTGCCAGCAGTTGGAGCCATGGGACGGCTTACGGACAGCCCCAGCATTTT
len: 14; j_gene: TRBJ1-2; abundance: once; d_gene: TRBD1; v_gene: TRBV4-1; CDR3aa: CASSHDRGWDGYTF; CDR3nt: TGCGCCAGCAGCCACGACAGGGGTTGGGATGGCTACACCTTC
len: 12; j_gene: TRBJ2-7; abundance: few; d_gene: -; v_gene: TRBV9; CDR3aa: CASSGVSYEQYF; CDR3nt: TGTGCCAGCAGCGGGGTCTCCTACGAGCAGTACTTC
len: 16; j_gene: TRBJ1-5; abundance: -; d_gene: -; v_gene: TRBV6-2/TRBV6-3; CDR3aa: CASSDPGQGLNQPQHF; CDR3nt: TGTGCCAGCAGTGACCCTGGGCAGGGCCTCAATCAGCCCCAGCATTTT
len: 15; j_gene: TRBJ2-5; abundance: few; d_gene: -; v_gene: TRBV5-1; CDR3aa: CASSPTRWREETQYF; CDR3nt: TGCGCCAGCAGCCCGACCCGGTGGAGGGAAGAGACCCAGTACTTC
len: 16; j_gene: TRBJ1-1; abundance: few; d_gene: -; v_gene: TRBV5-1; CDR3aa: CASSLDGDPRGTEAFF; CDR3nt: TGCGCCAGCAGCTTGGACGGGGACCCAAGAGGGACTGAAGCTTTCTTT
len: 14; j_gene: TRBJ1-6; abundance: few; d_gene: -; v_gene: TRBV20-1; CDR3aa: CSAVEAGGNSPLHF; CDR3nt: TGCAGTGCTGTCGAGGCTGGGGGTAATTCACCCCTCCACTTT
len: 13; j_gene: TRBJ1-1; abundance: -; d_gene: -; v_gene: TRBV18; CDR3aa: CASSPRQNTEAFF; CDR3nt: TGTGCCAGCTCCCCTAGACAGAACACTGAAGCTTTCTTT
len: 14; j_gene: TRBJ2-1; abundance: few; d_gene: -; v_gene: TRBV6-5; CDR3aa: CASSFRPRSDEQFF; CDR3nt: TGTGCCAGCAGTTTTCGGCCCAGGTCGGATGAGCAGTTCTTC
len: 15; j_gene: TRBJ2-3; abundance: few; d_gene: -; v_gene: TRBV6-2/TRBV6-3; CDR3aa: CASSPRRVYTDTQYF; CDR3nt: TGTGCCAGCAGTCCTAGGAGGGTATACACAGATACGCAGTATTTT
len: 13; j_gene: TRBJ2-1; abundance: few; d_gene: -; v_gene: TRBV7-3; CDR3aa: CASSQQGGNEQFF; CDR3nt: TGTGCCAGCAGCCAACAGGGCGGTAATGAGCAGTTCTTC
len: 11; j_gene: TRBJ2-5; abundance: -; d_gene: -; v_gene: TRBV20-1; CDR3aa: CSARTLETQYF; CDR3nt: TGCAGTGCTCGAACTCTAGAGACCCAGTACTTC